Presented here are 9 T cell receptor beta chains from one specimen sequenced in a study of T cells in Graves' hyperthyroidism and ophthalmopathy. The TCR beta CDR3 regions underwent amplification using RNA transcripts as the source. HTBI primers were the set used in a first-round RT-PCR of the TCR CDR3. TCRdb reprocessed the multiplex PCR reads via MiXCR and lists one record per CDR3 protein. The table records under 750,000 distinct CDR3 sequences, about 17% of them present only once. The material sequenced was blood. The source is a woman aged 45-60 years with Graves' hyperthyroidism that later progressed to Graves' ophthalmopathy.

A word on this clonotype: A much larger clone is a single base away; this may be a read error. V gene TRBV2 combines with J gene TRBJ1-5, with D maybe TRBD1 (5 bases). This CDR3 region has 13 residues. Germline-derived CDR1 and CDR2 are SNHLY and FYNNEI. The CDR3 region is CAGSKGVNQPQHF. The CDR3 DNA follows: TGTGCCGGCAGCAAAGGGGTCAATCAGCCCCAGCATTTT. The full variable domain, in which reference TRBV2 and TRBJ1-5 provide the parts outside the CDR3, is EPEVTQTPSHQVTQMGQEVILRCVPISNHLYFYWYRQILGQKVEFLVSFYNNEISEKSEIFDDQFSVERPDGSNFTLKIRSTKLEDSAMYFCAGSKGVNQPQHFGDGTRLSIL.

This clonotype was recorded a few times. This chain joins TRBV7-9 and TRBJ1-4; tentatively, D is TRBD1 (5 bases). V lost 5 bases to trimming and J lost 9 bases, with 19 bases between them. This CDR3 contains 15 residues. Germline CDR1 is SEHNR and CDR2 is FQNEAQ (reference sequence). The CDR3 region has the DNA TGTGCCAGCAGCGGCCGGGGTGGGGCGGTTCAAAAACTGTTTTTT. It yields the protein CASSGRGGAVQKLFF.

This clonotype was seen ten or more times. The chain uses TRBV11-2 and TRBJ1-1; D not certain. The ends were cut back, 2 bases at V and 7 bases at J, with 14 bases in the middle. The CDR3 loop spans 14 amino acids. Germline values: CDR1 SGHAT, CDR2 FQNNGV. CDR3 protein: CASSLRIRSFEAFF. The CDR3 bases are TGTGCCAGCAGCTTAAGGATTAGGTCATTTGAAGCTTTCTTT. Complete variable domain (other parts from reference TRBV11-2 and TRBJ1-1): EAGVAQSPRYKIIEKRQSVAFWCNPISGHATLYWYQQILGQGPKLLIQFQNNGVVDDSQLPKDRFSAERLKGVDSTLKIQPAKLEDSAVYLCASSLRIRSFEAFFGQGTRLTVV.

The J gene is TRBJ1-2, the V gene TRBV7-9; 7 nucleotides line up with TRBD1. The V gene's germline CDR1 is SEHNR and CDR2 FQNEAQ (reference sequence). The CDR3 runs to 18 residues. J was trimmed by 0 bases and V by 4 bases; bases with no gene match: 14. CDR3 in amino acids: CASSSRPPGQATNYGYTF. Here the CDR3 DNA reads TGTGCCAGCAGCTCCAGACCTCCTGGACAGGCTACTAACTATGGCTACACCTTC.

Many counts were recorded for this clonotype. J is TRBJ2-3 and V is TRBV20-1, with 8 bases fitting TRBD2. Germline CDR1 reads DFQATT; CDR2 reads SNEGSKA (reference sequence). J was trimmed by 3 bases and V by 3 bases; bases with no gene match: 14. The CDR3 totals 17 residues. The CDR3 reads CSARGGSGSGTTDTQYF. CDR3 coding DNA: TGCAGTGCTAGGGGTGGGTCGGGTAGCGGGACGACAGATACGCAGTATTTT.

This clonotype was detected only a few times. V usage is TRBV20-1 and J usage is TRBJ2-7, with D possibly being TRBD1 (5 bases). In germline, CDR1 is DFQATT, CDR2 SNEGSKA (reference sequence). V was pared by 3 bases and J by 5 bases, with 23 bases between. CDR3 size: 16 residues. The CDR3 DNA is TGCAGTGCTAGGGAAGGGGCCAGCAGTGCCTTGGACGAGCAGTACTTC. Translated, it gives CSAREGASSALDEQYF.

The chain combines TRBV14 with TRBJ2-5; no definite D call. This CDR3 is built from 15 residues. Trimming cost V 3 bases and J 3 bases, with 14 bases left between them. Germline CDR1 is SGHDN and CDR2 is FVKESK. The CDR3 loop reads CASSHLPPREETQYF. CDR3 nucleotides: TGTGCCAGCAGCCACCTCCCTCCCCGGGAAGAGACCCAGTACTTC.

This clonotype has ten or more counts. The chain couples TRBV5-1 to TRBJ1-4; possibly TRBD1 for D (5 bases). The CDR3 is made up of 16 amino acids. Germline-derived CDR1 and CDR2 are SGHRS and YFSETQ. The V gene lost 4 bases and the J gene lost 6 bases, with 19 bases spanning the gap. The chain's CDR3 is CASSPYPDNADEKLFF. The CDR3 DNA follows: TGCGCCAGCAGCCCCTACCCGGACAACGCAGATGAAAAACTGTTTTTT.

The rearrangement joins TRBV5-1 to TRBJ2-2, with 9 bases fitting TRBD1. Germline CDR1 SGHRS, CDR2 YFSETQ. V shed 0 bases and J 5 bases; nucleotides not matched to a gene: 11. The CDR3 covers 18 residues. CDR3 in amino acids: CASSLDYNRGPGTGELFF. CDR3 in DNA: TGCGCCAGCAGCTTGGATTATAACAGGGGGCCGGGAACCGGGGAGCTGTTTTTT.